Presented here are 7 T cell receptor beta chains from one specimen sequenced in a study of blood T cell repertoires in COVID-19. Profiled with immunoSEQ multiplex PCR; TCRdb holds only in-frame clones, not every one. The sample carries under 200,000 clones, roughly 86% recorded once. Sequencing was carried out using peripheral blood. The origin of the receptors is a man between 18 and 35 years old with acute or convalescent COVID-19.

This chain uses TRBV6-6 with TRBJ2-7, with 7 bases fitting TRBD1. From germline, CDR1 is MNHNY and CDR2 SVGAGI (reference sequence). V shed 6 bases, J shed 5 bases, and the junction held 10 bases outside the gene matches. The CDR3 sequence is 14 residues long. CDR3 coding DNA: TGTGCCAGCAGCACAGGACAGGTTCTCAACGAGCAGTACGTC. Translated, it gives CASSTGQVLNEQYV.

The CDR3 DNA reads TGTGCCAGCATCCGAGCAGGGGGCACTGAAGCTTTCTTT. Amino acids: CASIRAGGTEAFF. The rearrangement joins TRBV6-5 to TRBJ1-1; 7 positions match TRBD1. J gave up 4 bases and V 7 bases, and 6 bases lay outside the gene matches. The length of the CDR3 is 13 residues. Germline CDR1 is MNHEY and CDR2 is SVGAGI.

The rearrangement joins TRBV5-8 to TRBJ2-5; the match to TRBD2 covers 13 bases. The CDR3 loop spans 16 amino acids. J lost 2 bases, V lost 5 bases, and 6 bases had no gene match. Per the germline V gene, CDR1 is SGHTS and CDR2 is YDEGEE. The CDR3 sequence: CASSPGTSGDQETQYF. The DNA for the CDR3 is TGTGCCAGCAGTCCTGGGACTAGCGGGGATCAAGAGACCCAGTACTTC.

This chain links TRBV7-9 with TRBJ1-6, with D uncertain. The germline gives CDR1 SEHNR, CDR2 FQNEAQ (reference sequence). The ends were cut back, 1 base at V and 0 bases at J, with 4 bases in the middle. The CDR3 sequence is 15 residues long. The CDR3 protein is CASSLDSSYNSPLHF. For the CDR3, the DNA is TGTGCCAGCAGCTTAGACAGCTCCTATAATTCACCCCTCCACTTT.

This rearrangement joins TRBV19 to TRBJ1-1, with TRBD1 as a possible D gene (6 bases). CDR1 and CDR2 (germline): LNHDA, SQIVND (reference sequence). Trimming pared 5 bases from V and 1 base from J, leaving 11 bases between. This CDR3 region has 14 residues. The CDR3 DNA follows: TGTGCCAGTAGTCCGCAGGGGTGGAACACTGAAGCTTTCTTT. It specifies CASSPQGWNTEAFF. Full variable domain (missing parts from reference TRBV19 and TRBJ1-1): DGGITQSPKYLFRKEGQNVTLSCEQNLNHDAMYWYRQDPGQGLRLIYYSQIVNDFQKGDIAEGYSVSREKKESFPLTVTSAQKNPTAFYLCASSPQGWNTEAFFGQGTRLTVV.

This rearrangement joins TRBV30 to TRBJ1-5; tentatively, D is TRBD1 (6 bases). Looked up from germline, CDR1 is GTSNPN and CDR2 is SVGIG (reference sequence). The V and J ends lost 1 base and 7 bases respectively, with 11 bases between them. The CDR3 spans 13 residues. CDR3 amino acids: CAWSDGQLQPQHF. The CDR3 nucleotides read TGTGCCTGGAGTGATGGACAGCTACAGCCCCAGCATTTT. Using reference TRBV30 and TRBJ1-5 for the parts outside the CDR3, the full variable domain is SQTIHQWPATLVQPVGSPLSLECTVEGTSNPNLYWYRQAAGRGLQLLFYSVGIGQISSEVPQNLSASRPQDRQFILSSKKLLLSDSGFYLCAWSDGQLQPQHFGDGTRLSIL.

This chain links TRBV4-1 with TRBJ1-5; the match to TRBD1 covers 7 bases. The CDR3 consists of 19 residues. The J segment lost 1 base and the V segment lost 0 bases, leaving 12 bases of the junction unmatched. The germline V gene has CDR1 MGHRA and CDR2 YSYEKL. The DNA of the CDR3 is TGCGCCAGCAGCCAAGATGGTTTAGGGGGCTATTTGAGCAATCAGCCCCAGCATTTT. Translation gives CASSQDGLGGYLSNQPQHF.